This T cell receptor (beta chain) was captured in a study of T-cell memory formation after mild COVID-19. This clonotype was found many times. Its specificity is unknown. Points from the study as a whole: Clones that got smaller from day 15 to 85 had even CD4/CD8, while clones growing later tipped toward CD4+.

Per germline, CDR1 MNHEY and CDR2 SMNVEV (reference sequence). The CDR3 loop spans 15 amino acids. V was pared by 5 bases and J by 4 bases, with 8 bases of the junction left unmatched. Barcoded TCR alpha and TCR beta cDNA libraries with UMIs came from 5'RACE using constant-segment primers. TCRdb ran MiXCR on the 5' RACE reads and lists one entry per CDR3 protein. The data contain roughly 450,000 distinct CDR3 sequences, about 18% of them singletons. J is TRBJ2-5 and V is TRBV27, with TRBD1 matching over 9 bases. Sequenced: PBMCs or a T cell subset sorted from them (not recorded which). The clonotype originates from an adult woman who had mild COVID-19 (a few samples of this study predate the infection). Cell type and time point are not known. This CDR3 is CASSPGQGTSETQYF. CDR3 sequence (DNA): TGTGCCAGCAGTCCTGGACAGGGGACCTCAGAGACCCAGTACTTC.